This TCR beta chain was found in a study of blood T cell repertoires in COVID-19. Background on the study: Nucleic acid was either cDNA or gDNA, and it came from T cells, B-cell-depleted T cells, or PBMCs.

V gave up 6 bases and J gave up 1 base; unmatched junction bases: 8. The V gene's germline CDR1 is MNHNY and CDR2 SVGAGI (reference sequence). This CDR3 spans 15 amino acids. Participant ages covered about 18 to 95 years across some 25 US areas. Each exposed participant met a COVID-19 case in the 2 weeks preceding study entry. Original handling: Reference gene primer amplification yielded estimated nucleated cell counts. The method was immunoSEQ multiplex PCR; TCRdb's version includes in-frame clones alone and lacks a portion of them. That table gives V, J and clone size, and the DNA gave D and trimming. The sample holds about 250,000 clones, around four fifths seen once.

V is TRBV6-6 and J is TRBJ1-1, with TRBD1 matching over 7 bases. The receptor was derived from a woman aged 35 to 49 who had been exposed to COVID-19. The sequenced sample was PBMCs or T cells enriched from blood (not recorded which). CDR3 nucleotides: TGTGCCAGCAGACCTAGGGACAGTGAGAACACTGAAGCTTTCTTT. Translated: CASRPRDSENTEAFF.